Listed below are T cell receptor beta chains from one sample, sequenced in a study of blood T cell repertoires in COVID-19. Profiling relied on immunoSEQ multiplex PCR, and the TCRdb table lists in-frame clones only, not all of them. The sample yields about 63,000 clones, 79% seen once. Sequences were obtained from peripheral blood. The source is a human donor in a cohort sampled during active COVID-19. Both conserved end residues are part of each CDR3. Each record gives: V gene, CDR3 length, D gene, clone size, J gene, CDR3 DNA, CDR3 protein. D genes are given only for firm matches. Clone size, where shown, is once, few, many, or a class for clones that have expanded.

TRBV10-2	17	.	few	TRBJ1-5	TGCGCCAGCAGTGAGCAGTATAGGCAGGGGCGAAATCAGCCCCAGCATTTT	CASSEQYRQGRNQPQHF
TRBV25-1	17	TRBD1	.	TRBJ2-6	TGTGCCAGCAGTGAGTGGGACAGCCCTCGTGGGGCCAACGTCCTGACTTTC	CASSEWDSPRGANVLTF
TRBV9	15	TRBD1	.	TRBJ2-7	TGTGCCAGCAGCGGACGAGACAGGGGGTCTTCCGAGCAGTACTTC	CASSGRDRGSSEQYF
TRBV14	15	TRBD2	.	TRBJ2-1	TGTGCCAGCAGCCAAGTGGCGGGAGGGTACAATGAGCAGTTCTTC	CASSQVAGGYNEQFF
TRBV24-1	16	.	.	TRBJ2-3	TGTGCCACCAGTGCCTCTCCGGGATTTAGCACAGATACGCAGTATTTT	CATSASPGFSTDTQYF
TRBV7-8	14	.	.	TRBJ2-1	TGTGCCAGCCTGTGGTCGAGCTCCTACAATGAGCAGTTCTTC	CASLWSSSYNEQFF
TRBV6-6	13	.	once	TRBJ2-5	TGTGCCAGCAGACCATCAGAGGTAGAGACCCAGTACTTC	CASRPSEVETQYF
TRBV5-1	15	TRBD1	.	TRBJ2-3	TGCGCCAGCAGCCCAACCGACAGGGGCAGGGATACGCAGTATTTT	CASSPTDRGRDTQYF
TRBV28	12	.	.	TRBJ1-2	TGTGCCAGCAGTTTTATAGACTATGGCTACACCTTC	CASSFIDYGYTF
TRBV2	14	TRBD1	.	TRBJ2-7	TGTGCCAGCAGTGTCAGGGGGCGAGGCTACGAGCAGTACTTC	CASSVRGRGYEQYF
TRBV27	14	.	.	TRBJ2-7	TGTGCCAGCAGAGTTAGGAAGGGGCCCTACGAGCAGTACTTC	CASRVRKGPYEQYF
TRBV19	15	TRBD1	once	TRBJ1-5	TGTGCCAGTAGACACCCCGGGACAGGTAATCAGCCCCAGCATTTT	CASRHPGTGNQPQHF
TRBV6-5	13	.	.	TRBJ1-2	TGTGCCAGCAGGATTAGCGGGGGGTCAGGCTACACCTTC	CASRISGGSGYTF
TRBV18	15	TRBD2	.	TRBJ2-5	TGTGCCAGCTCAATTTCTAGCGGGAACCAAGAGACCCAGTACTTC	CASSISSGNQETQYF
TRBV7-8	15	TRBD2	few	TRBJ2-2	TGTGCCAGCAGCCCCCCCGGGACTAGAAGCGGGGAGCTGTTTTTT	CASSPPGTRSGELFF
TRBV5-1	16	TRBD2	.	TRBJ2-1	TGCGCCAGCAGCACCGGGACTAGCGGGACCAACAATGAGCAGTTCTTC	CASSTGTSGTNNEQFF
TRBV6-1	15	.	.	TRBJ2-2	TGTGCCAGCAGTGAACATTCGGGATTCGGCGGGGAGCTGTTTTTT	CASSEHSGFGGELFF
TRBV9	13	TRBD1	.	TRBJ1-2	TGTGCCAGCAGCCTAGACAGGGGAGCGCGCTACACCTTC	CASSLDRGARYTF
TRBV7-9	15	.	.	TRBJ2-7	TGTGCCAGCAGCTTAGTAGGCGGGGCGACCTACGAGCAGTACTTC	CASSLVGGATYEQYF
TRBV29-1	14	TRBD1	.	TRBJ2-2	TGCAGCGTGAGGGACAGGCTAAACACCGGGGAGCTGTTTTTT	CSVRDRLNTGELFF
TRBV29-1	13	.	.	TRBJ2-2	TGCAGCGTCGCCTACAGGGCGACCGGGGAGCTGTTTTTT	CSVAYRATGELFF
TRBV5-1	15	.	.	TRBJ2-7	TGCGCCAGCAGCTGGAACCTTCTACAGGGCCGCGAGCAGTACTTC	CASSWNLLQGREQYF
TRBV5-5	14	.	.	TRBJ1-2	TGTGCCAGCAGCTTGCGGTCGGGGGTGGATGGCTACACCTTC	CASSLRSGVDGYTF